This T cell receptor (beta chain) is from a study of T-cell memory formation after mild COVID-19. Study overall: The two donors had largely donor-specific TCR clusters. Study findings and constraints: Some responding clones appeared in pre-infection memory, suggesting cross-reactive memory joined. For contracting clones, CD4+ ones sat mainly in CM and EM, CD8+ in EMRA.

The authors produced TCR alpha and TCR beta cDNA libraries with sample barcodes and UMIs by 5'RACE using constant-segment primers. TCRdb processed the 5' RACE reads anew with MiXCR; each CDR3 protein has one entry. The sample contains some 64,000 distinct CDR3 sequences, 9% to 9.5% of which appear only once. CDR3 length: 15 amino acids. Trimming took 2 bases from V and 5 from J, leaving 16 bases between them. Germline CDR1 is SGDLS and CDR2 is YYNGEE. About this clonotype: What it binds is unknown.

The sample was PBMCs or a T cell subset sorted from them (not recorded which). This chain connects TRBV9 to TRBJ2-5; no reliable D call. The source is a man aged 18-30 years who had mild COVID-19 (a few samples of this study predate the infection). Cell type and time point are not known. DNA of the CDR3: TGTGCCAGCAGCGTCGAAGGTTACGTATTGGAGACCCAGTACTTC. Protein sequence: CASSVEGYVLETQYF.